The 3 T cell receptor beta chains below come from one sample, sequenced in a study of beta chain features in type 1 diabetes. Expressed TCRB transcripts were sequenced because the entire RNA isolate underwent reverse transcription. The assay was immunoSEQ multiplex PCR, and TCRdb's table has in-frame clones only and misses some. Of over 150,000 clones in the sample, around an eighth were seen once. What was sequenced was central memory CD4+ T cells from blood. These receptors were collected from a young woman in good health.

This clone has just a few counts. V gene TRBV19 combines with J gene TRBJ2-2; 7 nucleotides agree with TRBD1. The CDR3 totals 12 residues. V shed 8 bases and J 9 bases; nucleotides not matched to a gene: 6. Per germline, CDR1 LNHDA and CDR2 SQIVND (reference sequence). CDR3 residues: CASEQGSRELFF. Here the CDR3 DNA reads TGTGCCAGTGAACAGGGGTCAAGGGAGCTGTTTTTT. The complete variable domain, with remaining parts taken from reference TRBV19 and TRBJ2-2, reads DGGITQSPKYLFRKEGQNVTLSCEQNLNHDAMYWYRQDPGQGLRLIYYSQIVNDFQKGDIAEGYSVSREKKESFPLTVTSAQKNPTAFYLCASEQGSRELFFGEGSRLTVL.

There are a few counts of this clone. The CDR3 DNA is TGTGCCTGGGGTCTCGGGACACTTTCTAATGAAAAACTGTTTTTT. Amino acids: CAWGLGTLSNEKLFF. The rearrangement uses TRBV30 and TRBJ1-4; perhaps TRBD1 as D (6 bases). V lost 5 bases and J lost 3, with 16 bases in between. Germline CDR1 is GTSNPN and CDR2 is SVGIG (reference sequence). The CDR3 has 15 residues.

V gene TRBV5-1 combines with J gene TRBJ2-3, with TRBD2 identical over 10 bases. The CDR3 consists of 16 residues. Germline V gene data show CDR1 as SGHRS and CDR2 as YFSETQ. Germline trimming cut 4 bases from V and 3 bases from J; bases unmatched to any gene: 8. The CDR3 bases are TGCGCCAGCAGCGGTCCTAGCGGGAGTGGTACAGATACGCAGTATTTT. Protein product: CASSGPSGSGTDTQYF.